The source of this T cell receptor (beta chain) is a study of T cells in tuberculosis. General study points: Classification accuracy was 87% (AUROC approximately 0.89) with the GMM-specific repertoire.

This CDR3 comprises 14 residues. The germline gives CDR1 SGHDT, CDR2 YYEEEE. V was pared by 0 bases and J by 5 bases, with 11 bases between. Stated time point: new active TB diagnosis, blood taken before or within 7 days of starting treatment. Measured with immunoSEQ multiplex PCR; TCRdb has only the in-frame clones, and not every one. This sample has fewer than 35,000 clones, with about 82% found just once. This clone was recorded a few times. Its antigen is unknown. The sequencing here drew on PBMCs, taken at tuberculosis diagnosis. This sequence originates from an adult with tuberculosis. V usage is TRBV5-6 and J usage is TRBJ2-5; D perhaps matches TRBD1 (7 bases). The CDR3 spells CASSLGQGGETQYF. For the CDR3, the DNA is TGTGCCAGCAGCTTGGGGCAGGGGGGCGAGACCCAGTACTTC.